Listed below are T cell receptor beta chains from one sample, sequenced in a study of blood T cell repertoires in COVID-19. Clones were read by immunoSEQ multiplex PCR, and TCRdb kept only the in-frame ones, dropping some. The table has over 200,000 clones, around 90% seen once; the top ten hold around 0.78%. Specimen: peripheral blood. The source of these receptors is a woman between 25 and 40 years old with acute or convalescent COVID-19. Both conserved end residues are part of each CDR3.

v_call: TRBV6-2/TRBV6-3; j_call: TRBJ2-6; cdr3_aa: CASSFTGVGANVLTF
v_call: TRBV6-5; j_call: TRBJ1-4; cdr3_aa: CASSYSEGSDEKLFF
v_call: TRBV3-1/TRBV3-2; j_call: TRBJ1-5; cdr3_aa: CASSQDLRQPQHF
v_call: TRBV19; j_call: TRBJ1-5; cdr3_aa: CASRWGHSVNQPQHF
v_call: TRBV6-5; j_call: TRBJ1-1; cdr3_aa: CASSYLTGIMNTEAFF
v_call: TRBV7-5; j_call: TRBJ1-1; cdr3_aa: CARSLKGARNTEAFF
v_call: TRBV21-1; j_call: TRBJ1-6; cdr3_aa: CASSPGSPTDRGLFSPLHF
v_call: TRBV7-2; j_call: TRBJ2-4; cdr3_aa: CASSQLRGSGVSIQYF
v_call: TRBV21-1; j_call: TRBJ2-7; cdr3_aa: CASSKRGGPEAYEQYF
v_call: TRBV12-3/TRBV12-4; j_call: TRBJ2-3; cdr3_aa: CATRGSADTQYF
v_call: TRBV12-5; j_call: TRBJ1-1; cdr3_aa: CASGPSGGATF
v_call: TRBV2; j_call: TRBJ1-1; cdr3_aa: CASKPRGTYTEAFF
v_call: TRBV19; j_call: TRBJ1-1; cdr3_aa: CASSILTGGGNTEAFF
v_call: TRBV11-2; j_call: TRBJ2-7; cdr3_aa: CASSLAAGGGYEQYF
v_call: TRBV25-1; j_call: TRBJ2-1; cdr3_aa: CASSGGEGYNEQFF
v_call: TRBV2; j_call: TRBJ1-2; cdr3_aa: CASSQDRGLYGYTF
v_call: TRBV19; j_call: TRBJ2-7; cdr3_aa: CASSPLAGNGHEQYF
v_call: TRBV7-2; j_call: TRBJ2-7; cdr3_aa: CASSLGLAGSDEQYF
v_call: TRBV5-1; j_call: TRBJ2-7; cdr3_aa: CASSGGGTYEQYF
v_call: TRBV4-3; j_call: TRBJ2-3; cdr3_aa: CASSQDWGGTTDTQYF
v_call: TRBV29-1; j_call: TRBJ2-1; cdr3_aa: CSVELVSGRAYNEQFF
v_call: TRBV20-1; j_call: TRBJ2-1; cdr3_aa: CSASLLAGVGSYNEQFF
v_call: TRBV24-1; j_call: TRBJ2-1; cdr3_aa: CATSGRTSGSLPYNEQFF
v_call: TRBV4-3; j_call: TRBJ2-1; cdr3_aa: CASSQDFRAGVRNEQFF
v_call: TRBV7-2; j_call: TRBJ1-4; cdr3_aa: CASSFSGVNEKLFF
v_call: TRBV24-1; j_call: TRBJ1-2; cdr3_aa: CATSETEGYGYTF
v_call: TRBV21-1; j_call: TRBJ2-1; cdr3_aa: CASSGQGPDNEQFF
v_call: TRBV30; j_call: TRBJ1-5; cdr3_aa: CAWGTESNQPQHF
v_call: TRBV29-1; j_call: TRBJ2-7; cdr3_aa: CSVAEDTPYEQYF
v_call: TRBV20-1; j_call: TRBJ2-1; cdr3_aa: CSARVVEQFF
v_call: TRBV6-6; j_call: TRBJ1-2; cdr3_aa: CASRRNQGAVDGYTF
v_call: TRBV5-1; j_call: TRBJ2-7; cdr3_aa: CASNEGGFHEQYF
v_call: TRBV4-3; j_call: TRBJ1-3; cdr3_aa: CASSLGVPLSGNTIYF
v_call: TRBV7-2; j_call: TRBJ2-7; cdr3_aa: CASSLNVAGLNEQYF
v_call: TRBV7-8; j_call: TRBJ2-1; cdr3_aa: CASSRGGPYNEQFF
v_call: TRBV19; j_call: TRBJ1-5; cdr3_aa: CASSIYGTGVGQPQHF
v_call: TRBV28; j_call: TRBJ2-6; cdr3_aa: CASTLGLSGANVLTF
v_call: TRBV25-1; j_call: TRBJ2-7; cdr3_aa: CASSVGEAYEQYF
v_call: TRBV7-2; j_call: TRBJ1-3; cdr3_aa: CASSLADSISGNTIYF
v_call: TRBV12-5; j_call: TRBJ2-7; cdr3_aa: CASGSERTGFHEQYF
v_call: TRBV21-1; j_call: TRBJ2-2; cdr3_aa: CASSLRLAGEGGELFF
v_call: TRBV27; j_call: TRBJ2-7; cdr3_aa: CASKFRWAGFSSYEQYF
v_call: TRBV11-2; j_call: TRBJ1-1; cdr3_aa: CASSPPGEWTEAFF
v_call: TRBV14; j_call: TRBJ2-3; cdr3_aa: CASSQDVIAADTQYF
v_call: TRBV27; j_call: TRBJ2-2; cdr3_aa: CASTSWSERELFF
v_call: TRBV7-2; j_call: TRBJ2-1; cdr3_aa: CASSWLSSGIYNEQFF
v_call: TRBV9; j_call: TRBJ1-3; cdr3_aa: CASSVGEYGNTIYF
v_call: TRBV11-2; j_call: TRBJ1-3; cdr3_aa: CASSLGAGPSGNTIYF
v_call: TRBV30; j_call: TRBJ1-3; cdr3_aa: CAWSSFGSGNTIYF
v_call: TRBV25-1; j_call: TRBJ1-1; cdr3_aa: CASSVAAEAFF
v_call: TRBV24-1; j_call: TRBJ2-7; cdr3_aa: CATSDRGLAGGYEQYF
v_call: TRBV19; j_call: TRBJ2-2; cdr3_aa: CASRDQGGASTGELFF
v_call: TRBV3-1/TRBV3-2; j_call: TRBJ1-2; cdr3_aa: CASSQRPPGSYGYTF